The clone carrying this TCR beta chain occurred many times. Its cognate antigen is unknown. These data belong to a study of CD8 T cells in ankylosing spondylitis. Points from the study as a whole: Prior work had noted some motif variants in reactive arthritis blood and synovial fluid. In ankylosing spondylitis patients, matched synovial fluid reportedly showed significant enrichment of disease-linked clones. Relatively rare in peripheral blood, disease-linked clones were also CD8+. Seemingly characteristic of ankylosing spondylitis blood was a TCR beta motif consisting of under 10 highly homologous variants.

V was cut by 3 bases and J by 0 bases, with 8 bases left in between. Germline V gene sequence: CDR1 DFQATT, CDR2 SNEGSKA (reference sequence). This CDR3 is built from 13 residues. Making the TCR beta libraries involved quantitative 5'-RACE with molecular barcodes. Using its own MiXCR run on the 5' RACE reads, TCRdb lists one record per CDR3 protein. The sample lists about 840,000 distinct CDR3 sequences; 12% were seen once. The sequenced sample was blood, either unsorted or a sorted T cell fraction (not recorded which). This TCR was recovered from a male donor with ankylosing spondylitis. This chain joins TRBV20-1 and TRBJ1-2; D uncertain. Here the CDR3 reads CSARATPNYGYTF. CDR3 DNA sequence: TGCAGTGCTAGGGCTACCCCTAACTATGGCTACACCTTC.